These 26 T cell receptor beta chains originate from one sample sequenced in a study of blood T cell repertoires in COVID-19. Measured with immunoSEQ multiplex PCR; TCRdb has only the in-frame clones, and not every one. The top ten clones hold 10% of a sample with about 210,000 clones, approximately 88% of them seen once. Sequencing was performed on PBMCs or T cells enriched from blood (not recorded which). These receptors were obtained from a man younger than 35 with acute COVID-19.

This sequence joins TRBV28 and TRBJ2-7, with 10 bases matching TRBD1. The CDR3 is made up of 16 amino acids. Germline V gives CDR1 MDHEN, CDR2 SYDVKM. J lost 3 bases, V lost 5 bases, and 10 bases had no gene match. CDR3 sequence reads: CASSPTSGTGVYEQYF. The DNA for the CDR3 is TGTGCCAGCAGTCCGACCTCCGGGACAGGGGTCTACGAGCAGTACTTC.

This clone was observed a few times. The chain links TRBV2 to TRBJ2-7; TRBD1 aligns across 10 bases. Germline CDR1 reads SNHLY; CDR2 reads FYNNEI. The CDR3 has 14 residues. J lost 5 bases, V lost 4 bases, and 5 bases had no gene match. This chain's CDR3 is CASSVGQGNNEQYF. The CDR3 DNA is TGTGCCAGCAGTGTGGGACAGGGGAACAACGAGCAGTACTTC.

This clone was observed a single time. V is TRBV29-1 and J is TRBJ2-3; possible D gene TRBD1, 5 bases. Trimming left V 7 bases short and J 0 bases short, with 8 bases between. Germline CDR1 reads SQVTM; CDR2 reads ANQGSEA. The CDR3 loop spans 12 amino acids. The CDR3 sequence: CSADSSTDTQYF. DNA for the CDR3: TGCAGCGCCGACAGTAGCACAGATACGCAGTATTTT.

The rearrangement links TRBV11-3 to TRBJ2-3, with D possibly being TRBD2 (6 bases). The V gene lost 4 bases and the J gene lost 2 bases, with 19 bases spanning the gap. This CDR3 spans 17 amino acids. CDR1 and CDR2 from the germline V gene are SGHNT and YENEEA. CDR3 sequence reads: CASSSPADYEDTDTQYF. The CDR3, as DNA: TGTGCCAGCAGCTCACCGGCGGACTATGAAGACACAGATACGCAGTATTTT.

This rearrangement joins TRBV18 to TRBJ2-1, with 8 bases matching TRBD2. Germline lookup yields CDR1 KGHSH and CDR2 LQKENI. The CDR3 has 22 amino acids. V shed 4 bases and J 1 base; nucleotides not matched to a gene: 24. This CDR3 reads CASSRLAGHRSLTDRSYNEQFF. CDR3 nucleotide sequence: TGTGCCAGCTCACGGCTAGCGGGCCACCGTAGCCTGACCGACCGTTCCTACAATGAGCAGTTCTTC. The whole variable domain, filled in from reference TRBV18 and TRBJ2-1, reads NAGVMQNPRHLVRRRGQEARLRCSPMKGHSHVYWYRQLPEEGLKFMVYLQKENIIDESGMPKERFSAEFPKEGPSILRIQQVVRGDSAAYFCASSRLAGHRSLTDRSYNEQFFGPGTRLTVL.

This clone has a single count. The chain is built from TRBV7-9 and TRBJ2-2; D may be TRBD2 (5 bases). Deletions cut 1 base from V and 4 bases from J, with 22 bases between. The CDR3 runs 19 residues. The germline gives CDR1 SEHNR, CDR2 FQNEAQ (reference sequence). As DNA, the CDR3 is TGTGCCAGCAGCTTAGTGAAGCTGGGAGCTAGCTTTAGCACCGGGGAGCTGTTTTTT. Protein sequence: CASSLVKLGASFSTGELFF.

The chain recombines TRBV30 with TRBJ1-1, with a weak D call TRBD1 (5 bases). The CDR3 consists of 15 residues. Germline V gene lookup returns CDR1 GTSNPN and CDR2 SVGIG (reference sequence). The V end lost 2 bases, the J end lost 0 bases, and 13 bases lay between the germline ends. CDR3 sequence (DNA): TGTGCCTGGAGTCCCCGGACAATGATGAACACTGAAGCTTTCTTT. Translating it yields CAWSPRTMMNTEAFF.

J is TRBJ2-7 and V is TRBV27, with D maybe TRBD1 (7 bases). V lost 5 bases and J 4 bases, leaving 15 bases between the germline ends. The CDR3 contains 14 residues. Germline V gene sequence: CDR1 MNHEY, CDR2 SMNVEV (reference sequence). The chain's CDR3 is CASSQAGQLYEQYF. DNA of the CDR3: TGTGCCAGCAGTCAGGCGGGACAGTTGTACGAGCAGTACTTC.

V and J are TRBV12-5 and TRBJ2-1; possibly TRBD1 for D (5 bases). Germline V gene lookup returns CDR1 LGHNT and CDR2 FRNRAP. Trimming removed 6 bases from V and 3 bases from J, with 15 bases in between. There are 15 residues in the CDR3. The CDR3 DNA reads TGTGCTAGTGGACCCCCCCTAGGGGACTACAATGAGCAGTTCTTC. This codes for CASGPPLGDYNEQFF.

The chain employs TRBV11-3 and TRBJ2-1; TRBD1 matches 7 bases. V dropped 5 bases and J dropped 2; count of bases not matched to a gene: 3. Looked up from germline, CDR1 is SGHNT and CDR2 is YENEEA. The CDR3 has 14 residues. CDR3 in DNA: TGTGCCAGCAGCCTGGGGACAGCCTACAATGAGCAGTTCTTC. Protein sequence: CASSLGTAYNEQFF. Full variable domain (outside the CDR3, taken from reference TRBV11-3 and TRBJ2-1): EAGVVQSPRYKIIEKKQPVAFWCNPISGHNTLYWYLQNLGQGPELLIRYENEEAVDDSQLPKDRFSAERLKGVDSTLKIQPAELGDSAVYLCASSLGTAYNEQFFGPGTRLTVL.

This clone has only one observation. The gene calls are TRBV7-3 and TRBJ2-2; D unclear. CDR3 length equals 15 residues. Germline values: CDR1 SGHTA, CDR2 FQGTGA. Trimming stripped 5 bases from V and 1 base from J, with 11 bases between. CDR3 in amino acids: CASSVSMRNTGELFF. CDR3 DNA sequence: TGTGCCAGCAGCGTTTCTATGCGGAACACCGGGGAGCTGTTTTTT.

This clone was counted once. The V call is TRBV4-3, the J call TRBJ2-2; 15 positions match TRBD2. With 4 bases clipped from V and 7 bases from J, the junction kept 7 bases outside the gene matches. The CDR3 runs 17 residues. From germline, CDR1 is LGHNA and CDR2 YSLEER. In nucleotides, the CDR3 is TGCGCCAGCAGCCCTGGACTAGCGGGAGGGCCGGGCGGGGAGCTGTTTTTT. Translating gives CASSPGLAGGPGGELFF.

V usage is TRBV2 and J usage is TRBJ1-2, with D unresolved. Looked up from germline, CDR1 is SNHLY and CDR2 is FYNNEI. V was clipped by 7 bases and J by 1 base, with 10 bases between them. CDR3 length: 13 amino acids. CDR3: CASTPTVNYGYTF. CDR3 in DNA: TGTGCCAGCACCCCTACGGTTAACTATGGCTACACCTTC.

The V and J genes are TRBV9 and TRBJ2-5; 7 nucleotides line up with TRBD2. The CDR3 extends over 15 amino acids. Per germline, CDR1 SGDLS and CDR2 YYNGEE. Unmatched junction bases numbered 6, after V lost 0 bases and J lost 4 bases. The CDR3, as DNA: TGTGCCAGCAGCGTAGAAGCGGGAAGCGGAGAGACCCAGTACTTC. It codes for CASSVEAGSGETQYF.

The chain couples TRBV27 to TRBJ1-5; D uncertain. The germline V gene has CDR1 MNHEY and CDR2 SMNVEV (reference sequence). Trimming cost V 11 bases and J 3 bases, with 20 bases left between them. The CDR3 has 15 residues. CDR3 sequence: CARGTDPRYNQPQHF. The CDR3 nucleotides are TGTGCCCGAGGCACCGACCCAAGGTACAATCAGCCCCAGCATTTT.

The chain has TRBV3-1 (or the pseudogene TRBV3-2) and TRBJ1-5; 7 bases match TRBD1. J gave up 1 base and V 6 bases, and 3 bases lay outside the gene matches. CDR3 length: 14 amino acids. Germline assignment: CDR1 LGHDT and CDR2 YNNKEL (reference sequence). In DNA form, the CDR3 reads TGTGCCAGCAGTTGGGACAGAAGCAATCAGCCCCAGCATTTT. Translating it yields CASSWDRSNQPQHF.

This clone was seen a few times. The chain has TRBV6-2 or TRBV6-3 and TRBJ2-3; no firm D call. CDR3 size: 12 residues. Germline CDR1 reads MNHEY; CDR2 reads SVGEGT. V was cut by 5 bases and J by 6 bases, with 9 bases left in between. The chain's CDR3 is CASSTYPDTQYF. The CDR3 DNA follows: TGTGCCAGCAGTACCTATCCGGATACGCAGTATTTT.

The chain recombines TRBV4-3 with TRBJ2-7, with 9 positions matching TRBD1. Germline trimming cut 5 bases from V and 5 bases from J; bases unmatched to any gene: 7. This CDR3 spans 14 amino acids. Per the germline V gene, CDR1 is LGHNA and CDR2 is YSLEER. The CDR3, as DNA: TGCGCCAGCAGCGCGGGACAGGGTGGACACGAGCAGTACTTC. This translates into CASSAGQGGHEQYF.

The CDR3 sequence is CASSQDGGGAGYGYTF. The CDR3 nucleotides are TGCGCCAGCAGCCAAGATGGCGGGGGCGCGGGCTATGGCTACACCTTC. The gene calls are TRBV4-1 and TRBJ1-2; D is possibly TRBD1 (6 bases). With 0 bases removed from V and 4 bases from J, the gap between germline ends came to 15 bases. The CDR3 totals 16 residues. Germline V CDR1 and CDR2: MGHRA, YSYEKL.

The table lists this clone with many counts. This chain uses TRBV7-9 with TRBJ2-3, with D possibly matching TRBD2 (5 bases). CDR1 and CDR2 (germline): SEHNR, FQNEAQ (reference sequence). The V end lost 6 bases, the J end lost 3 bases, and 13 bases lay between the germline ends. The CDR3 spans 14 residues. The CDR3 region is CASSSNLATDTQYF. In DNA, the CDR3 is TGTGCCAGCAGTTCAAATCTAGCAACAGATACGCAGTATTTT.

The rearrangement joins TRBV5-8 to TRBJ2-1; 11 bases fit TRBD1. The V gene's germline CDR1 is SGHTS and CDR2 YDEGEE. This CDR3 region has 15 residues. With V trimmed by 4 bases and J by 9 bases, 9 bases remained unmatched. The CDR3 sequence is CASSGGQGGFGEQFF. CDR3 in DNA: TGTGCCAGCAGCGGGGGACAGGGGGGTTTTGGTGAGCAGTTCTTC.

This chain connects TRBV5-1 to TRBJ2-7; 10 positions match TRBD2. Trimming removed 0 bases from V and 3 bases from J; junction bases left unmatched: 3. This CDR3 is 15 amino acids long. Germline-derived CDR1 and CDR2 are SGHRS and YFSETQ. The CDR3 nucleotides are TGCGCCAGCAGCTTGGTGGCTAGCGGGGGCTACGAGCAGTACTTC. This gives the protein CASSLVASGGYEQYF.

The chain has TRBV6-1 and TRBJ1-1; D is perhaps TRBD1 (5 bases). CDR1 MNHNS and CDR2 SASEGT come from the germline V gene. This CDR3 contains 15 residues. The germline V and J ends were trimmed by 3 bases and 0 bases, with 11 bases remaining between them. CDR3 sequence reads: CASSEGPTLNTEAFF. The CDR3 region has the DNA TGTGCCAGCAGTGAGGGGCCAACCTTGAACACTGAAGCTTTCTTT.

This sequence joins TRBV5-1 and TRBJ1-2; TRBD1 agrees at 8 bases. CDR3 length equals 13 residues. Looked up from germline, CDR1 is SGHRS and CDR2 is YFSETQ. Losses at the gene ends were 0 bases for V and 6 bases for J; bases not matched to a gene: 1. CDR3 sequence reads: CASSLAGGDGYTF. The CDR3 DNA reads as TGCGCCAGCAGCTTGGCAGGGGGCGATGGCTACACCTTC.

This rearrangement joins TRBV11-1 to TRBJ1-1; the match to TRBD1 covers 11 bases. CDR3 size: 16 residues. Trimming at V came to 2 bases and at J to 1 base, leaving 3 bases not matched to a gene. The germline V gene encodes CDR1 SGHAT and CDR2 FQDESV (reference sequence). CDR3 residues: CASSLWTGGRNTEAFF. DNA for the CDR3: TGTGCCAGCAGCTTATGGACAGGGGGCAGGAACACTGAAGCTTTCTTT. Filled out from reference TRBV11-1 and TRBJ1-1, the complete variable domain reads EAEVAQSPRYKITEKSQAVAFWCDPISGHATLYWYRQILGQGPELLVQFQDESVVDDSQLPKDRFSAERLKGVDSTLKIQPAELGDSAMYLCASSLWTGGRNTEAFFGQGTRLTVV.

The chain employs TRBV5-8 and TRBJ2-5, with 8 bases aligning to TRBD1. Trimming cost V 1 base and J 2 bases; bases outside gene matches: 7. Germline values: CDR1 SGHTS, CDR2 YDEGEE. There are 16 residues in the CDR3. CDR3 nucleotide sequence: TGTGCCAGCAGCTTGAAGGACAGGGTATGGCAAGAGACCCAGTACTTC. Protein sequence: CASSLKDRVWQETQYF.